This T cell receptor (beta chain) was captured in a study of low-dose radiotherapy and immunotherapy resistance in tumors. Study-wide context: Patients of Cohort 1 had 0.5 Gy fractions every 2 weeks, which summed to 6.5 Gy. Study patients were administered oral aspirin at 300 mg daily for four cycles from cycle 1 day 1.

Indicated time point: before trial treatment. This clonotype showed up many times. Gene-specific TRAV and TRBV primers were used for first-strand cDNA, covering alpha and beta chains. The PCR that amplified TCRs ran for around 22 cycles, relying on a constant-region primer and a V-primer adapter. MiXCR, applied by TCRdb to the reads, yields one record per CDR3 protein. Of tens of thousands of distinct CDR3 sequences listed, more than 8.5% are singletons. This clonotype was sampled from a male donor with prostate cancer. The source material was PBMCs, sampled before treatment.

For the CDR3, the DNA is TGTGCCACCCGACGCACAGGGGACGGTACGCAGTATTTT. Encoded protein: CATRRTGDGTQYF. The chain couples TRBV24-1 to TRBJ2-3; 7 bases align to TRBD1. V gave up 9 bases and J gave up 8 bases; unmatched junction bases: 10. There are 13 residues in the CDR3. Germline loops: CDR1 KGHDR, CDR2 SFDVKD.